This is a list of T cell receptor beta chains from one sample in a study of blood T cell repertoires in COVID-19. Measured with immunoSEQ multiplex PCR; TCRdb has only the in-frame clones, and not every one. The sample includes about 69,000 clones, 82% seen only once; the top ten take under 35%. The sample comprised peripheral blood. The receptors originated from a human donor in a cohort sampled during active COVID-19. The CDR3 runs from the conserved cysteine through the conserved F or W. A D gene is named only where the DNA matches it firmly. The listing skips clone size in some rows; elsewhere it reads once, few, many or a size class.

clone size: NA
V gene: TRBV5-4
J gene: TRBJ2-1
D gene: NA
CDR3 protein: CASSLVGRGNDEQFF
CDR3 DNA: TGTGCCAGCAGCTTGGTGGGGAGGGGGAACGATGAGCAGTTCTTC

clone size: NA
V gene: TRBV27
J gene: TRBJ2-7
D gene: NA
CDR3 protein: CASSLSEGRYFYEQYF
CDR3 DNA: TGTGCCAGCAGTTTGTCTGAGGGTCGCTATTTCTACGAGCAGTACTTC

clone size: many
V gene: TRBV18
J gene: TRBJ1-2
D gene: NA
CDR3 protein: CASSGTNYGYTF
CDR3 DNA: TGTGCCAGCTCCGGGACAAACTATGGCTACACCTTC

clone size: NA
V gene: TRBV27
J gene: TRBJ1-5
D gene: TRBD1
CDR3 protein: CASRPGQGPGPQHF
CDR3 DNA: TGTGCCAGCAGGCCGGGACAGGGACCGGGGCCCCAGCATTTT

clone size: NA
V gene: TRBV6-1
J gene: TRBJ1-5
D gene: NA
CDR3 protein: CASSEQSNQPQHF
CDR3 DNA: TGTGCCAGCAGTGAACAGAGCAATCAGCCCCAGCATTTT

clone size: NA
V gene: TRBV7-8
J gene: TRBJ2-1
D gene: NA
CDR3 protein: CASSLAPPNNEQFF
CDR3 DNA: TGTGCCAGCAGCTTAGCCCCCCCTAACAATGAGCAGTTCTTC

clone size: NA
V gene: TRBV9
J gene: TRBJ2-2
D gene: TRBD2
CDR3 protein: CASSVDGGGPGTGELFF
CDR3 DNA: TGTGCCAGCAGCGTAGACGGGGGGGGCCCTGGCACCGGGGAGCTGTTTTTT

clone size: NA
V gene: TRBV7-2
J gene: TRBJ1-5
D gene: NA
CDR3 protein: CASSLVLGPGGNQPQHF
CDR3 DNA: TGTGCCAGCAGCTTAGTCCTGGGGCCAGGGGGCAATCAGCCCCAGCATTTT

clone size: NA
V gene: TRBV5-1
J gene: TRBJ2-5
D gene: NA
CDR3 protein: CASSLGQEETQYF
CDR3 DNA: TGCGCCAGCAGCTTGGGACAGGAAGAGACCCAGTACTTC

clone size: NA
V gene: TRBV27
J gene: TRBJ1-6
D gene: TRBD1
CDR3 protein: CASSPGTGGTLHF
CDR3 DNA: TGTGCCAGCAGTCCCGGGACAGGGGGTACCCTCCACTTT

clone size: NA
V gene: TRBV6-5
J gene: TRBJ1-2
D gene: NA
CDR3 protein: CASSRGGLMDGYTF
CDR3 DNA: TGTGCCAGCAGTCGGGGGGGCCTTATGGATGGCTACACCTTC

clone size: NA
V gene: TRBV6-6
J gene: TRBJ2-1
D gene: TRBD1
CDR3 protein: CASNADGTGSYNEQFF
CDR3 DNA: TGTGCCAGCAACGCCGACGGGACAGGGAGCTACAATGAGCAGTTCTTC

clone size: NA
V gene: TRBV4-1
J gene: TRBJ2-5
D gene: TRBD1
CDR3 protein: CASSQERGQGVVGETQYF
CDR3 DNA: TGCGCCAGCAGCCAAGAGAGAGGACAGGGGGTTGTGGGGGAGACCCAGTACTTC

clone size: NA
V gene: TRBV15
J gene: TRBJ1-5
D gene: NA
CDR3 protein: CATSRSQGPNQPQHF
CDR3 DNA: TGTGCCACCAGCAGATCACAGGGCCCCAATCAGCCCCAGCATTTT

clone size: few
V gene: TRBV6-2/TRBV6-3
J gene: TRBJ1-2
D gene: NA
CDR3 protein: CASSYSGGAGYTF
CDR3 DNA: TGTGCCAGCAGTTACTCGGGGGGTGCCGGCTACACCTTC

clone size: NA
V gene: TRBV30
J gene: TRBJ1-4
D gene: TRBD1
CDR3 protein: CAWRRTGTLAKLFF
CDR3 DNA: TGTGCCTGGAGAAGGACAGGGACCTTAGCAAAACTGTTTTTT

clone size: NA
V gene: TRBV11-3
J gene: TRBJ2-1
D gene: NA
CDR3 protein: CASSPEAYNEQFF
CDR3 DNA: TGTGCCAGCAGCCCAGAGGCTTACAATGAGCAGTTCTTC

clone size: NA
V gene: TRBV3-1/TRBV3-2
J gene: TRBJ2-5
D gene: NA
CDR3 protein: CASSQDTTGRRAGATQYF
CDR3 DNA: TGTGCCAGCAGCCAAGATACAACCGGCCGTAGGGCGGGTGCGACCCAGTACTTC

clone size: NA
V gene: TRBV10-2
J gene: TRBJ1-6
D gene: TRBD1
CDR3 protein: CASSEQGGENSPLHF
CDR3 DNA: TGCGCCAGCAGTGAGCAAGGGGGCGAGAATTCACCCCTCCACTTT

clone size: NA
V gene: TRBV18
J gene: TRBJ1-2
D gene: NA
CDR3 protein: CASSPSGGDYGYTF
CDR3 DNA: TGTGCCAGCTCACCTTCTGGAGGGGACTATGGCTACACCTTC

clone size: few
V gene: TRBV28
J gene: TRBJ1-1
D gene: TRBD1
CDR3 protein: CASSLGQFNTEAFF
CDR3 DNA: TGTGCCAGCAGTTTGGGACAGTTTAACACTGAAGCTTTCTTT

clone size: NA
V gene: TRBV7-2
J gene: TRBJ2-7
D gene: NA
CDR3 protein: CASSLQTRYEQYF
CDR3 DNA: TGTGCCAGCAGCTTACAGACGCGGTACGAGCAGTACTTC

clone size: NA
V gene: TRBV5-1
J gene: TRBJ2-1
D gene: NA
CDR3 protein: CASSGQGVYNEQFF
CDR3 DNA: TGCGCCAGCAGCGGTCAGGGCGTCTACAATGAGCAGTTCTTC

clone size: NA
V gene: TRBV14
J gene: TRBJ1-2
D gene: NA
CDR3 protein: CASSQWRRGYTF
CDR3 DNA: TGTGCCAGCAGCCAATGGCGGAGGGGCTACACCTTC

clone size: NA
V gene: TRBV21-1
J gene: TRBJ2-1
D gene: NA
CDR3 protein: CASSRVGAGNEQFF
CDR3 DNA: NA

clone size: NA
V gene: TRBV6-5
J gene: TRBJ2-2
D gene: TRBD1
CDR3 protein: CASSTGTVTAGELFF
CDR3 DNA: TGTGCCAGCAGTACAGGGACAGTGACAGCCGGGGAGCTGTTTTTT

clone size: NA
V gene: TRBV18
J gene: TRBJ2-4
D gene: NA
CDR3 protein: CASSPPTARDIQYF
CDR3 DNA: TGTGCCAGCTCCCCCCCCACGGCCCGGGACATTCAGTACTTC

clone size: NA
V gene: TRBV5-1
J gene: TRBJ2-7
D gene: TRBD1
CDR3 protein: CASSLGTGGGYEQYF
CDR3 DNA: TGCGCCAGCAGCTTGGGGACAGGGGGTGGATACGAGCAGTACTTC

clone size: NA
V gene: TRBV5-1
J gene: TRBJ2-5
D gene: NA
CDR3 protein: CASSFRRGETQYF
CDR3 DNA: TGCGCCAGCAGCTTCAGGAGGGGCGAGACCCAGTACTTC

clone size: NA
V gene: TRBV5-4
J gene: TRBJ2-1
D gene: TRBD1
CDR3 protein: CASSSDRGPNNEQFF
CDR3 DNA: TGTGCCAGCAGTTCTGACAGGGGGCCAAACAATGAGCAGTTCTTC

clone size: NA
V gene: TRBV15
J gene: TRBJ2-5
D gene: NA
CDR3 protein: CATSRGTHETQYF
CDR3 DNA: TGTGCCACCAGCAGAGGTACTCACGAGACCCAGTACTTC